Detailed here is one TCR beta chain. Its antigen remains unidentified. The data are from a study of T cell clusters in autoimmune cytopenias. The germline V gene encodes CDR1 SGHRS and CDR2 YFSETQ. This CDR3 is built from 17 residues. Whole-study findings and limits: No experiment has yet validated the function of the T cell clusters defined in silico. Healthy donors had roughly 3-fold more exclusive TRB clusters than active autoimmune hepatitis patients. Clustering suggested that physiological T cell clusters were missing in primary autoimmune cytopenia patients.

One tube held mixed TRB-A and TRB-B primer pools for touch-down PCR. TCRdb re-called the multiplex PCR reads; every CDR3 protein appears as one record, without DNA. In total, the table holds roughly 10,000 distinct CDR3 sequences. TRB was amplified from about 250 ng of peripheral blood genomic DNA per sample. This sample also appeared in a second study, on T cell repertoires in aging, cancer and after chemotherapy. That report notes: Median generation probability rose over the chemotherapy interval in each cancer cohort, suggesting rebound thymic output.

Sequenced: peripheral blood. The J gene is TRBJ2-1, the V gene TRBV5-1; the D call of TRBD1 rests on TCRdb alone, since no DNA is present to check it. The clonotype was recovered from a human donor in good health. The CDR3 spells CASTRQGSGLEIDEQFF.